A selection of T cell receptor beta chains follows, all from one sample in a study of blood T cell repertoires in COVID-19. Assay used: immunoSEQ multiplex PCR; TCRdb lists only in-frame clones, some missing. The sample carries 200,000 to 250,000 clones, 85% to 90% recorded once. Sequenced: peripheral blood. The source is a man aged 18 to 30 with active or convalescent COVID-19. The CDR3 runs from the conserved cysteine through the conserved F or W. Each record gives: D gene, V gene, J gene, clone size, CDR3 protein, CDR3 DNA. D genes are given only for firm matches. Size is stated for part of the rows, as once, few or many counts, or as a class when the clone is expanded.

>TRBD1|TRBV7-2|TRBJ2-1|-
CASSLRTGGYNEQFF
TGTGCCAGCAGCTTGCGGACAGGGGGCTACAATGAGCAGTTCTTC
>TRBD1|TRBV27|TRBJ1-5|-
CASGNGQGFNQPQHF
TGTGCCAGCGGAAATGGACAGGGCTTCAATCAGCCCCAGCATTTT
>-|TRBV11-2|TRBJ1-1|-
CASSLVVHRANTEAFF
TGTGCCAGCAGCTTAGTAGTCCACAGGGCTAACACTGAAGCTTTCTTT
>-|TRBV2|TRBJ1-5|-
CASSDISASNQPQHF
TGTGCCAGCAGTGATATATCCGCGAGCAATCAGCCCCAGCATTTT
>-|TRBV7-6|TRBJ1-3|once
CASSLEGGNTIYF
TGTGCCAGCAGCTTAGAGGGGGGAAACACCATATATTTT
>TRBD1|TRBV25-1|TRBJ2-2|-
CASRGTGVTGELFF
TGTGCCAGCAGAGGGACAGGGGTAACCGGGGAGCTGTTTTTT
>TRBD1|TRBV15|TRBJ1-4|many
CATSRVGQGKNEKLFF
TGTGCCACCAGCAGAGTCGGACAGGGCAAGAATGAAAAACTGTTTTTT
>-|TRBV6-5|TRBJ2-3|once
CASSTADTQYF
TGTGCCAGCAGCACAGCCGATACGCAGTATTTT
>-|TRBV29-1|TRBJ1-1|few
CSVEDQQGFRAFF
TGCAGCGTTGAAGATCAACAGGGTTTTCGGGCTTTCTTT
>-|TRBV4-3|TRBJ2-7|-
CASSLAGPGYEQYF
TGCGCCAGCAGCCTCGCGGGTCCGGGGTACGAGCAGTACTTC
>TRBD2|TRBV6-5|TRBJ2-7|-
CASRDRGDEQYF
TGTGCCAGCAGAGACCGGGGGGACGAGCAGTACTTC
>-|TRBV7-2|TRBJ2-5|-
CASSRLGGERETQYF
TGTGCCAGCAGCAGACTAGGGGGGGAAAGAGAGACCCAGTACTTC
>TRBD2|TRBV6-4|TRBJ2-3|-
CASSREVVDTQYF
TGTGCCAGCAGTCGGGAGGTTGTCGATACGCAGTATTTT
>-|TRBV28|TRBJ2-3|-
CASSQGQFRRDTQYF
TGTGCCAGCAGCCAGGGGCAGTTTCGTAGAGATACGCAGTATTTT
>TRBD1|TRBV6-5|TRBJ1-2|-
CASRAGQGYGYTF
TGTGCCAGCAGAGCCGGACAGGGCTATGGCTACACCTTC
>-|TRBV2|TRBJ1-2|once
CASSEGSGLGYTF
TGTGCCAGCAGTGAAGGGTCAGGGTTGGGCTACACCTTC
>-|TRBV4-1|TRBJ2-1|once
CASSTGYNEQFF
TGCGCCAGCAGCACCGGGTACAATGAGCAGTTCTTC
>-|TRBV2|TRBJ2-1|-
CASSEVSMTEPYNEQFF
TGTGCCAGCAGTGAAGTCAGTATGACAGAGCCCTACAATGAGCAGTTCTTC
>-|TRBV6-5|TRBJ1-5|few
CASSLRGQPQHF
TGTGCCAGCAGTCTTAGGGGTCAGCCCCAGCATTTT
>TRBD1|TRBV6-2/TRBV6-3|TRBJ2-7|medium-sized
CASSHGQGADEQYF
TGTGCCAGCAGTCATGGACAGGGGGCGGACGAGCAGTACTTC
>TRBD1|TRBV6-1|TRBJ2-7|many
CASSERAGGAYEQYF
TGTGCCAGCAGTGAAAGGGCAGGGGGCGCCTACGAGCAGTACTTC
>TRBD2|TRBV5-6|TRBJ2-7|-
CASSRRGGRSYEQYF
TGTGCCAGCAGCAGGCGGGGCGGGAGATCCTACGAGCAGTACTTC
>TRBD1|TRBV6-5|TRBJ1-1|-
CASSQGVYTEAFF
TGTGCCAGCAGCCAGGGGGTTTACACTGAAGCTTTCTTT
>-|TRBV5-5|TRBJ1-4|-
CASSFSAREKLFF
TGTGCCAGCAGCTTTTCCGCCAGGGAAAAACTGTTTTTT
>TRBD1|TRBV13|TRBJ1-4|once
CASRQSDRATNEKLFF
TGTGCCAGCAGACAGTCGGACAGGGCAACTAATGAAAAACTGTTTTTT
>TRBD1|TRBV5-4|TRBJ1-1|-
CASSFTGGTEAFF
TGTGCCAGCAGCTTTACAGGGGGCACTGAAGCTTTCTTT
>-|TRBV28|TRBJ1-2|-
CASSLVRGGYTF
TGTGCCAGCAGTCTAGTCCGGGGAGGCTACACCTTC
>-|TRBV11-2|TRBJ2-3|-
CASSLDLRQGLQYF
TGTGCCAGCAGCTTAGATCTTCGGCAGGGGTTGCAGTATTTT
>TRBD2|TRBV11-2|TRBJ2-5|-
CASSLAGLAGRETQYF
TGTGCCAGCAGCTTAGCGGGACTAGCGGGACGGGAGACCCAGTACTTC
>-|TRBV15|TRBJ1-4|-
CATSREKGSLEKLFF
TGTGCCACCAGCAGAGAAAAAGGGAGTCTCGAAAAACTGTTTTTT